This is a list of T cell receptor beta chains from one sample in a study of cytomegalovirus exposure and HLA in healthy donors. Using immunoSEQ multiplex PCR, the repertoire was profiled, and TCRdb retains in-frame clones only, with some absent. Seen here are about 150,000 clones, roughly 73% observed once, and the top ten hold 10% to 12%. Sequencing was carried out using PBMCs. Receptors were obtained from a man between 18 and 35 years old in good health and CMV-seropositive. The CDR3 runs from the conserved cysteine through the conserved F or W. The D gene is left open where the match is weak. Where a row states a size, it is once, few, many or the class of an expanded clone; other rows omit it.

V: TRBV18; D: -; size: -; J: TRBJ1-4; CDR3: CASSDSEGRKLFF; DNA: TGTGCCAGCTCAGACTCAGAGGGCAGAAAACTGTTTTTT
V: TRBV28; D: TRBD2; size: -; J: TRBJ2-1; CDR3: CASSSGLAGGPSYNEQFF; DNA: TGTGCCAGCAGTTCCGGACTAGCGGGAGGGCCGTCCTACAATGAGCAGTTCTTC
V: TRBV30; D: -; size: -; J: TRBJ2-1; CDR3: CAWSASPTGANEQFF; DNA: TGTGCCTGGAGTGCCTCCCCAACGGGAGCAAATGAGCAGTTCTTC
V: TRBV7-9; D: -; size: -; J: TRBJ2-7; CDR3: CASSYEGGSYEQYF; DNA: TGTGCCAGCAGCTACGAGGGAGGCTCCTACGAGCAGTACTTC
V: TRBV27; D: TRBD2; size: -; J: TRBJ2-1; CDR3: CASSSFGLAGGSGEQFF; DNA: TGTGCCAGCAGTTCTTTCGGACTAGCGGGAGGGTCAGGTGAGCAGTTCTTC
V: TRBV2; D: TRBD2; size: -; J: TRBJ2-3; CDR3: CASSDGTSGSLTGTQYF; DNA: TGTGCCAGCAGTGATGGGACTAGCGGGAGCCTCACGGGTACGCAGTATTTT
V: TRBV7-8; D: TRBD2; size: few; J: TRBJ2-1; CDR3: CASSPGTSGSSYNEQFF; DNA: TGTGCCAGCAGCCCCGGGACTAGCGGGAGCTCCTACAATGAGCAGTTCTTC
V: TRBV5-1; D: -; size: few; J: TRBJ2-3; CDR3: CASSIDLAPSTDTQYF; DNA: TGCGCCAGCAGCATCGACCTAGCACCTAGCACAGATACGCAGTATTTT
V: TRBV7-9; D: -; size: -; J: TRBJ2-7; CDR3: CASSLEHSYEQYF; DNA: TGTGCCAGCAGCTTAGAACACTCCTACGAGCAGTACTTC
V: TRBV23-1; D: -; size: few; J: TRBJ1-2; CDR3: CASSPGGGYTF; DNA: TGCGCCAGCTCCCCGGGGGGAGGCTACACCTTC
V: TRBV7-9; D: TRBD1; size: -; J: TRBJ1-1; CDR3: CASSFTGDSEAFF; DNA: TGTGCCAGCAGCTTCACAGGGGACAGTGAAGCTTTCTTT
V: TRBV5-6; D: -; size: -; J: TRBJ2-7; CDR3: CASSRTTKRAYEQYF; DNA: TGTGCCAGCAGCCGGACGACGAAGAGGGCTTACGAGCAGTACTTC
V: TRBV2; D: -; size: once; J: TRBJ1-5; CDR3: CASRARQVSQPQHF; DNA: TGTGCCAGCAGAGCCCGACAGGTGAGTCAGCCCCAGCATTTT
V: TRBV10-3; D: TRBD1; size: few; J: TRBJ2-5; CDR3: CAISESDRGDQYF; DNA: TGTGCCATCAGTGAGTCCGACAGGGGAGACCAGTACTTC
V: TRBV29-1; D: -; size: once; J: TRBJ2-7; CDR3: CSVVVQGYEQYF; DNA: TGCAGCGTTGTAGTACAGGGCTACGAGCAGTACTTC
V: TRBV11-2; D: -; size: -; J: TRBJ1-5; CDR3: CASDRTGNSNQPQHF; DNA: TGTGCCAGCGATCGAACAGGGAATAGCAATCAGCCCCAGCATTTT
V: TRBV5-6; D: -; size: once; J: TRBJ2-7; CDR3: CASSLASRVYEQYF; DNA: TGTGCCAGCAGCTTGGCCTCCAGGGTTTACGAGCAGTACTTC
V: TRBV15; D: TRBD1; size: -; J: TRBJ2-7; CDR3: CATSRDPRGQGEQYF; DNA: TGTGCCACCAGCAGGGATCCCAGGGGGCAGGGGGAGCAGTACTTC
V: TRBV28; D: -; size: -; J: TRBJ2-2; CDR3: CASSRQGFTGELFF; DNA: TGTGCCAGCAGTCGGCAGGGATTCACCGGGGAGCTGTTTTTT
V: TRBV5-6; D: TRBD2; size: -; J: TRBJ2-5; CDR3: CASSPGLAGFRTQYF; DNA: TGTGCCAGCAGTCCGGGACTAGCGGGATTTCGGACCCAGTACTTC
V: TRBV6-5; D: -; size: -; J: TRBJ2-2; CDR3: CASSFTGLPGELFF; DNA: TGTGCCAGCAGTTTTACAGGGTTACCCGGGGAGCTGTTTTTT
V: TRBV5-5; D: -; size: once; J: TRBJ1-1; CDR3: CASSLYEGTYTEAFF; DNA: TGTGCCAGCAGCTTGTATGAGGGTACATACACTGAAGCTTTCTTT
V: TRBV11-1; D: TRBD1; size: -; J: TRBJ2-4; CDR3: CASSVRTGRENIQYF; DNA: TGTGCCAGCAGCGTCAGGACAGGCCGGGAAAACATTCAGTACTTC
V: TRBV29-1; D: TRBD1; size: -; J: TRBJ2-7; CDR3: CSVAAGTGNTYEQYF; DNA: TGCAGCGTTGCCGCCGGGACAGGGAATACGTACGAGCAGTACTTC
V: TRBV9; D: -; size: -; J: TRBJ2-1; CDR3: CASSVEGDNNEQFF; DNA: TGTGCCAGCAGCGTAGAGGGGGACAACAATGAGCAGTTCTTC
V: TRBV5-1; D: -; size: -; J: TRBJ2-3; CDR3: CASSLSQGTDTQYF; DNA: TGCGCCAGCAGCTTGTCCCAGGGTACAGATACGCAGTATTTT
V: TRBV5-4; D: TRBD1; size: once; J: TRBJ1-2; CDR3: CASSLSFTGDGYTF; DNA: TGTGCCAGCAGCTTGTCTTTCACAGGGGATGGCTACACCTTC
V: TRBV27; D: -; size: once; J: TRBJ2-1; CDR3: CASSRGSSYNEQFF; DNA: TGTGCCAGCAGCCGGGGTAGCTCCTACAATGAGCAGTTCTTC
V: TRBV16; D: -; size: -; J: TRBJ1-1; CDR3: CASSPRGFEAFF; DNA: TGTGCCAGCAGCCCCCGAGGGTTTGAAGCTTTCTTT
V: TRBV6-6; D: -; size: -; J: TRBJ2-5; CDR3: CASSYFWTVVHPPLYF; DNA: TGTGCCAGCAGTTACTTTTGGACAGTTGTGCATCCCCCGCTCTACTTC
V: TRBV2; D: -; size: -; J: TRBJ2-7; CDR3: CASSEGTGDKLLWEQYF; DNA: TGTGCCAGCAGTGAAGGGACCGGGGACAAACTCCTATGGGAGCAGTACTTC